These 17 T cell receptor beta chains were all obtained from the same sample, sequenced in a study of tumor-infiltrating lymphocytes in primary liver carcinoma. The authors took blood RNA from unsorted whole blood and also extracted germline DNA. Making TCR beta cDNA involved roughly 500 ng total RNA and a constant-region primer. Modified slightly, ARM-PCR produced TCR beta libraries over three nested multiplex PCR rounds. TRBV1-TRBV30 forward primers paired with a C-beta reverse primer drove the first two PCR rounds, ten to eleven cycles each. Using its own MiXCR run on the multiplex PCR reads, TCRdb lists one record per CDR3 protein. The sample holds about 330,000 distinct CDR3 sequences, roughly two thirds seen once. Material for sequencing was peripheral blood. The receptors derive from a man aged 40-55 years with primary liver carcinoma and hepatitis B virus infection.

The chain uses TRBV6-1 and TRBJ2-4; 9 bases line up with TRBD2. The V and J ends lost 4 bases and 8 bases, in that order; junction bases with no gene match: 9. There are 15 residues in the CDR3. CDR1 MNHNS and CDR2 SASEGT come from the germline V gene. The CDR3 region is CASSVGLAGEDIQYF. Here the CDR3 DNA reads TGTGCCAGCAGTGTGGGACTAGCTGGGGAAGACATTCAGTACTTC.

This chain links TRBV11-2 with TRBJ2-1, with D perhaps matching TRBD1 (6 bases). V was clipped by 5 bases and J by 7 bases, with 18 bases between them. The CDR3 runs 15 residues. Germline CDR1 and CDR2: SGHAT and FQNNGV. The CDR3: CASSPRQEMANEQFF. The CDR3 nucleotides read TGTGCCAGCAGCCCACGACAGGAGATGGCAAATGAGCAGTTCTTC.

This clonotype was found once. The chain recombines TRBV6-2 or TRBV6-3 with TRBJ1-1; D ambiguous. Per the germline V gene, CDR1 is MNHEY and CDR2 is SVGEGT. The V gene lost 8 bases and the J gene lost 0 bases, with 16 bases spanning the gap. The CDR3 covers 15 residues. The CDR3: CASVIPDDMNTEAFF. The CDR3 DNA sequence: TGTGCCAGCGTTATCCCGGACGACATGAACACTGAAGCTTTCTTT.

Details on this clonotype: One end of the junction does not line up with germline, which may come from a read error. The chain links TRBV6-5 to TRBJ2-5, with D perhaps given as TRBD1 or TRBD2 (6 bases each). Looked up from germline, CDR1 is MNHEY and CDR2 is SVGAGI. This CDR3 has 14 amino acids. CDR3 coding DNA: TGTGCCAGCACTTACTCCTGGGGGGCTGATACCCAGTACTTC. Its translation is CASTYSWGADTQYF.

The chain couples TRBV12-3 or TRBV12-4 to TRBJ2-7; 9 nucleotides line up with TRBD2. V lost 5 bases to trimming and J lost 6 bases; unmatched junction nucleotides: 11. CDR3 length: 15 residues. In DNA, the CDR3 is TGTGCCAGCAGTCCGGTTAGCGGGAGTTTCGTCGAGCAGTACTTC. It specifies CASSPVSGSFVEQYF.

As concerns this clonotype: A read error is possible here, since a much larger clone lies one base away. The conserved phenylalanine or tryptophan normally closing the CDR3 is absent here, so this likely arose from a read error. The genes are TRBV5-6 and TRBJ2-5, with D perhaps matching TRBD1 (6 bases). Germline V gene sequence: CDR1 SGHDT, CDR2 YYEEEE. This CDR3 is built from 14 residues. The V and J ends lost 0 bases and 5 bases respectively, with 11 bases between them. CDR3 DNA sequence: TGTGCCAGCAGCTTGGCCAGGGGTCGTGAGACCCAGTACTCC. Protein sequence: CASSLARGRETQYS.

Details on this clonotype: This may come from a read error, since a much larger clone is one base off. The chain carries TRBV10-1 and TRBJ2-1; D unclear. Per the germline V gene, CDR1 is WNHNN and CDR2 is SYGVQD (reference sequence). Trimming shortened V by 0 bases and J by 4 bases, and 10 bases separated the two germline ends. The CDR3 extends over 15 amino acids. The CDR3 loop reads CASSESGESYNEQFF. The CDR3 coding sequence is TGCGCCAGCAGTGAGTCTGGCGAGAGTTACAATGAGCAGTTCTTC.

With respect to this clonotype: A read error may explain this, as a much larger clone is one base away. The chain links TRBV11-1 to TRBJ2-1; 9 nucleotides align to TRBD2. Germline values: CDR1 SGHAT, CDR2 FQDESV (reference sequence). The V gene end was trimmed by 8 bases and the J gene end by 6 bases; junction bases not matched to a gene: 11. The CDR3 sequence is 15 residues long. As DNA, the CDR3 is TGTGCCAGCTGCCGAGGGCTAGCGGGAACCAATGAGCAGTTCTTC. This encodes CASCRGLAGTNEQFF.

As regards this clonotype: The conserved phenylalanine or tryptophan normally closing the CDR3 is absent here, so this likely arose from a read error. This chain connects TRBV11-2 to TRBJ2-3, with D uncertain. The J call is uncertain, as TRBJ1-5 better fits the DNA end. The CDR3 is 15 amino acids. CDR1 is SGHAT, CDR2 FQNNGV, per germline. The CDR3 coding sequence is TGTGCCAGCAGCTCCAGCGGGAGAATCACAGATACGCAGCATCTT. Protein product: CASSSSGRITDTQHL.

V gene TRBV6-2 or TRBV6-3 combines with J gene TRBJ2-7; D remains unclear. This CDR3 spans 15 amino acids. Germline CDR1 is MNHEY and CDR2 is SVGEGT. The ends were cut back, 5 bases at V and 2 bases at J, with 16 bases in the middle. The CDR3 spells CASSVLGWDAYEQYF. In DNA form, the CDR3 reads TGTGCCAGCAGTGTCCTCGGGTGGGATGCCTACGAGCAGTACTTC.

Of note for this clonotype: One end of the junction fails to match germline, which may point to a read error. The rearrangement joins TRBV11-2 to TRBJ2-1, with TRBD2 matching over 11 bases. Germline values: CDR1 SGHAT, CDR2 FQNNGV. The length of the CDR3 is 15 residues. CDR3 DNA: TGTGCCATCAGCTCAGGGACTAGCGGTTACAATGAGCAGTTCTTC. It specifies CAISSGTSGYNEQFF.

J is TRBJ1-1 and V is TRBV4-2; D perhaps matches TRBD1 (5 bases). Germline CDR1 and CDR2: LGHNA and YNFKEQ. With 5 bases removed from V and 4 bases from J, the gap between germline ends came to 20 bases. The CDR3 sequence is 16 residues long. The CDR3 loop reads CASSTHWGNLGTEAFF. CDR3 nucleotide sequence: TGTGCCAGCAGCACCCATTGGGGGAATTTGGGCACTGAAGCTTTCTTT.

This clonotype was counted once. The chain is built from TRBV10-3 and TRBJ2-7; D is perhaps TRBD2 (6 bases). Trimming stripped 3 bases from V and 10 bases from J, with 13 bases between. CDR1 is ENHRY, CDR2 SYGVKD, per germline. The CDR3 spans 12 residues. The CDR3 loop is CAISDKGGPQYF. CDR3 nucleotide sequence: TGTGCCATCAGTGATAAGGGAGGCCCTCAGTACTTC.

The chain couples TRBV11-2 to TRBJ1-2; D remains unclear. Trimming took 1 base from V and 4 from J, leaving 13 bases between them. Germline V gene lookup returns CDR1 SGHAT and CDR2 FQNNGV. The CDR3 runs to 15 residues. The CDR3, as DNA: TGTGCCAGCAGCTTAGTAGAGCAGTCCGGCTATGGCTACACCTTC. Encoded protein: CASSLVEQSGYGYTF. Variable domain in full (rest from reference TRBV11-2 and TRBJ1-2): EAGVAQSPRYKIIEKRQSVAFWCNPISGHATLYWYQQILGQGPKLLIQFQNNGVVDDSQLPKDRFSAERLKGVDSTLKIQPAKLEDSAVYLCASSLVEQSGYGYTFGSGTRLTVV.

Comments on this clonotype: With a much larger clone just one base away, this may be a read error. CDR3 nucleotides: TGTGCCAGCAGCCAAGATAGCAGTGGGCAGTTCTTC. Translation gives CASSQDSSGQFF. The chain employs TRBV4-2 and TRBJ2-1, with D hard to call. Germline CDR1 and CDR2: LGHNA and YNFKEQ. Trimming cost V 0 bases and J 12 bases, with 9 bases left between them. The CDR3 is 12 amino acids.

Concerning this clonotype itself: A much larger clone differs by one base, so this may be a read error. The final CDR3 position lacks the conserved phenylalanine or tryptophan, pointing to a likely read error. The rearrangement joins TRBV29-1 to TRBJ2-3; D may be TRBD1 (5 bases). Between the trimmed V and J ends, which lost 6 bases and 0 bases, there was a span of 10 bases. There are 13 residues in the CDR3. CDR1 and CDR2 (germline): SQVTM, ANQGSEA. The CDR3 coding sequence is TGCAGCGTCCCGACAGCTAGCACAGATACGCAGTATTCT. It is translated as CSVPTASTDTQYS.

This chain connects TRBV18 to TRBJ1-4; TRBD1 agrees at 10 bases. From germline, CDR1 is KGHSH and CDR2 LQKENI. V shed 6 bases, J shed 7 bases, and the junction held 11 bases outside the gene matches. The CDR3 loop spans 16 amino acids. CDR3 nucleotides: TGTGCCAGCTCCGAACGAGCCGGGACAGGGGTTGAAAAACTGTTTTTT. It encodes CASSERAGTGVEKLFF.